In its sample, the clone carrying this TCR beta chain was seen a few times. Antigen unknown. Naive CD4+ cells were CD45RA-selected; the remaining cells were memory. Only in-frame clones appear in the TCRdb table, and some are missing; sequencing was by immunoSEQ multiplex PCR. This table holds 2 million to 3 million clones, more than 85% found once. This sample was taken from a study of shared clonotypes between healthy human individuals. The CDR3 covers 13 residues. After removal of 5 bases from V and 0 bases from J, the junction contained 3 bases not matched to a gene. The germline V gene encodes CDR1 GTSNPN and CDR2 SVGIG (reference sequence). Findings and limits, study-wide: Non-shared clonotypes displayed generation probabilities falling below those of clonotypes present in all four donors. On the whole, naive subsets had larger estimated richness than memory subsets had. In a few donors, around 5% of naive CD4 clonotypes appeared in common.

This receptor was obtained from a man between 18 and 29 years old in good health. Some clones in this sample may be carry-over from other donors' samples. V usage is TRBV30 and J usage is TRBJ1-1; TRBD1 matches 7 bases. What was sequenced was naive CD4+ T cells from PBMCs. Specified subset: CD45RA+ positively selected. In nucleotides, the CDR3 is TGTGCCTGGCGACAGGGAATGAACACTGAAGCTTTCTTT. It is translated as CAWRQGMNTEAFF.